This TCR beta chain was found in a study of T-cell memory formation after mild COVID-19. In the study overall: Clusters of TCRs were largely donor specific.

Germline V CDR1 and CDR2: SGHDT, YYEEEE. The CDR3 contains 14 residues. Trimming cost V 1 base and J 7 bases, with 9 bases left between them. Constant-segment-primed 5'RACE gave TCR alpha and TCR beta cDNA libraries with sample barcodes and UMIs. TCRdb used MiXCR to reprocess the 5' RACE reads, holding one entry per CDR3 protein. The profile covers roughly 250,000 distinct CDR3 sequences, with about 15% appearing a single time and 3.5% to 4% taken by the ten largest. This clonotype has a handful of counts. Its specificity is not known. General observations from the study: From day 15 to 85, contracting clones were balanced between CD4 and CD8, whereas later expanders leaned toward CD4+.

This chain joins TRBV5-6 and TRBJ1-6; the D is unclear. Specimen: PBMCs or a T cell subset sorted from them (not recorded which). The TCR was taken from a man aged 18 to 30 who had mild COVID-19 (a few samples of this study predate the infection). Cell type and time point are not known. CDR3 loop: CASSLFPGNSPLHF. CDR3 sequence (DNA): TGTGCCAGCAGCTTGTTTCCAGGAAATTCACCCCTCCACTTT.